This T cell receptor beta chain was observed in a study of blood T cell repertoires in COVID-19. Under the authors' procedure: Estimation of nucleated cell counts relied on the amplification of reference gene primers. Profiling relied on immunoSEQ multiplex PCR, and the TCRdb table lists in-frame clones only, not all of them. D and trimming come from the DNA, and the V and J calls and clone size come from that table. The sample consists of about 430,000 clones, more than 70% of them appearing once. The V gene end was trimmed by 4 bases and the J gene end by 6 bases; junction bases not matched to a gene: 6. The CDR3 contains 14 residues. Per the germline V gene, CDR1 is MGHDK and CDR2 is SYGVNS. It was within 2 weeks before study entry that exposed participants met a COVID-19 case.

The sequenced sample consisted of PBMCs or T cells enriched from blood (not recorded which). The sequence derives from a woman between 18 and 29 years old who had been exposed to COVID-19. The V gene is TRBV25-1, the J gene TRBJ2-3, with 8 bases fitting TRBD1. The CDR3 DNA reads TGTGCCAGCAGTGGGGGGACAGGCGTGGATACGCAGTATTTT. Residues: CASSGGTGVDTQYF.